The 10 T cell receptor beta chains below were found in one sample sequenced in a study of blood T cells in healthy people across ages (dated by TCRdb to the mid-2010s). Library creation used 5' RACE. These reads were obtained on an Illumina HiSeq 2500. A second PCR of about 6 to 12 cycles was performed with a sample-barcoded 5' primer and a J-beta primer mix. Clones were called with MiXCR by TCRdb after fastp trimmed the public reads at Q25, and only in-frame beta chains were retained. For every CDR3 protein sequence, its rows merge into one entry that carries the most common genes and DNA. The sample table lists about 1.5 million distinct CDR3 sequences, approximately 42% of them with a count of one. Clones ranked in the top ten supply around 4% of the sample. Sequencing was done on a sample of blood. These receptors all come from a young woman in good health.

This clonotype came up a few times. The DNA for the CDR3 is TGCAGTGCGCGGACAGGGGGGTACACTGAAGCTTTCTTT. Translated: CSARTGGYTEAFF. The chain is built from TRBV20-1 and TRBJ1-1, with 10 bases fitting TRBD1. Per the germline V gene, CDR1 is DFQATT and CDR2 is SNEGSKA (reference sequence). J was trimmed by 3 bases and V by 6 bases; bases with no gene match: 4. CDR3 length: 13 residues.

J is TRBJ1-6 and V is TRBV14; tentatively, D is TRBD1 (6 bases). The CDR3 spans 16 residues. Germline V lookup: CDR1 SGHDN, CDR2 FVKESK. V dropped 0 bases and J dropped 9 bases, with 15 bases sitting between them. The CDR3 DNA reads as TGTGCCAGCAGCCAAGACGGGGGGCTCAGGAGTTCACCCCTCCACTTT. It specifies CASSQDGGLRSSPLHF.

This rearrangement joins TRBV30 to TRBJ2-5; 8 positions match TRBD1. CDR3 length: 13 amino acids. Per germline, CDR1 GTSNPN and CDR2 SVGIG (reference sequence). V was pared by 1 base and J by 5 bases, with 3 bases of the junction left unmatched. The CDR3 bases are TGTGCCTGGAGTGGGACAGGGTATGAGACCCAGTACTTC. It translates to CAWSGTGYETQYF.

Regarding this clonotype: One end of the junction fails to match germline, which may point to a read error. The chain uses TRBV6-5 and TRBJ1-1; perhaps TRBD1 as D (5 bases). Germline CDR1 and CDR2: MNHEY and SVGAGI. CDR3 length equals 14 residues. DNA of the CDR3: TGTGCCAGCAGCAGGGACGTGATGAACTCTGAAGCTTTCTTT. Its protein is CASSRDVMNSEAFF.

CDR3 amino acids: CASSLEGTGVRYTF. The CDR3 region has the DNA TGCGCCAGCAGCTTGGAAGGGACAGGGGTTCGCTACACCTTC. V is TRBV5-1 and J is TRBJ1-2, with 10 bases matching TRBD1. With 0 bases clipped from V and 9 bases from J, the junction kept 5 bases outside the gene matches. CDR1 is SGHRS and CDR2 is YFSETQ in the germline V gene. The CDR3 runs to 14 residues.

The V gene is TRBV12-3 or TRBV12-4, the J gene TRBJ2-3; a possible D gene is TRBD2 (8 bases). The V and J ends lost 7 bases and 7 bases respectively, with 27 bases between them. CDR3 length: 17 residues. CDR3 residues: CASTPGRGTGGANTQYF. The CDR3 DNA is TGTGCCAGCACCCCTGGCAGGGGGACGGGAGGGGCGAATACGCAGTATTTT.

Concerning this clonotype: Because the CDR3's place on the DNA is in doubt, the DNA is left out and the CDR3 is given as listed by TCRdb. The CDR3 loop reads CASSFGQGTFF. This sequence joins TRBV5-6 and TRBJ1-1; no check of the table's D call, TRBD1, against the DNA was made. Germline V gives CDR1 SGHDT, CDR2 YYEEEE. The CDR3 numbers 11 amino acids, ends counted.

V is TRBV15 and J is TRBJ2-5; the D is unclear. The J call may be incorrect, as the DNA end agrees better with TRBJ2-7. Germline lookup yields CDR1 LNHNV and CDR2 YYDKDF (reference sequence). This CDR3 contains 15 residues. The DNA for the CDR3 is TGTGCCACCAGCAGAGAGACCCTTGCTCAGAGCGAGCAGTACTTC. Translated: CATSRETLAQSEQYF.

V usage is TRBV20-1 and J usage is TRBJ2-7; TRBD2 aligns across 10 bases. This CDR3 has 13 amino acids. Germline CDR1 and CDR2: DFQATT and SNEGSKA (reference sequence). V trimming: 6 bases; J trimming: 3 bases; junction bases outside the gene matches: 5. The CDR3 nucleotides are TGCAGTGCGGGGACTAGCGATTACTACGAGCAGTACTTC. Residues: CSAGTSDYYEQYF.

This chain connects TRBV5-1 to TRBJ1-1; TRBD1 agrees at 8 bases. V lost 6 bases, J lost 3 bases, and 13 bases stayed unmatched. CDR1 and CDR2 (germline): SGHRS, YFSETQ. The CDR3 runs 16 residues. The CDR3 is CASKGPGGAPDTEAFF. The CDR3 DNA follows: TGCGCCAGCAAGGGTCCAGGGGGCGCCCCGGACACTGAAGCTTTCTTT.